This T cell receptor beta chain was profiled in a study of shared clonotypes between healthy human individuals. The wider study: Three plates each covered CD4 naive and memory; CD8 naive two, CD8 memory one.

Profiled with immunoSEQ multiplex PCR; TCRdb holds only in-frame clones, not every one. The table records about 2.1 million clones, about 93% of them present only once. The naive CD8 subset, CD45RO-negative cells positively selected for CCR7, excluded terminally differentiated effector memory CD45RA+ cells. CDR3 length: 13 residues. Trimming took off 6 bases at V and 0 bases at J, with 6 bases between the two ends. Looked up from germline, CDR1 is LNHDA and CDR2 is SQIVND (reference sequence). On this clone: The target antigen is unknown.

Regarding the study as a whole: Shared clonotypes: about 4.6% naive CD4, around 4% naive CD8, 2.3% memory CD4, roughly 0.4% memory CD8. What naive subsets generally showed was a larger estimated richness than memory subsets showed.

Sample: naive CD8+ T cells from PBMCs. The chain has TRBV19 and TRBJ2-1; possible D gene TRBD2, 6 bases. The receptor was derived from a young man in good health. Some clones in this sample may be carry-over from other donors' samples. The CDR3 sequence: CASRGGSYNEQFF. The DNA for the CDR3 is TGTGCCAGTAGGGGGGGCTCCTACAATGAGCAGTTCTTC.